This record covers a single T cell receptor beta chain. Its target is not known. Trimming removed 2 bases from V and 6 bases from J, with 11 bases in between. The CDR3 runs to 14 residues. CDR1 is SGHAT and CDR2 is FQDESV in the germline V gene (reference sequence). Profiled with immunoSEQ multiplex PCR; TCRdb holds only in-frame clones, not every one. The sample includes about 60,000 clones, 90% to 96% seen only once; the top ten take around 0.83%. The sample originates from a study of cytomegalovirus exposure and HLA in healthy donors. Study findings and constraints: The classifier was said to identify cytomegalovirus status with high specificity and sensitivity.

The sequence was collected from a man younger than 30 in good health and CMV-seronegative. This sequence joins TRBV11-1 and TRBJ2-1; D unclear. Material for sequencing was PBMCs. CDR3 protein: CASSLHNGGNEQFF. DNA for the CDR3: TGTGCCAGCAGCTTACATAACGGCGGCAATGAGCAGTTCTTC.